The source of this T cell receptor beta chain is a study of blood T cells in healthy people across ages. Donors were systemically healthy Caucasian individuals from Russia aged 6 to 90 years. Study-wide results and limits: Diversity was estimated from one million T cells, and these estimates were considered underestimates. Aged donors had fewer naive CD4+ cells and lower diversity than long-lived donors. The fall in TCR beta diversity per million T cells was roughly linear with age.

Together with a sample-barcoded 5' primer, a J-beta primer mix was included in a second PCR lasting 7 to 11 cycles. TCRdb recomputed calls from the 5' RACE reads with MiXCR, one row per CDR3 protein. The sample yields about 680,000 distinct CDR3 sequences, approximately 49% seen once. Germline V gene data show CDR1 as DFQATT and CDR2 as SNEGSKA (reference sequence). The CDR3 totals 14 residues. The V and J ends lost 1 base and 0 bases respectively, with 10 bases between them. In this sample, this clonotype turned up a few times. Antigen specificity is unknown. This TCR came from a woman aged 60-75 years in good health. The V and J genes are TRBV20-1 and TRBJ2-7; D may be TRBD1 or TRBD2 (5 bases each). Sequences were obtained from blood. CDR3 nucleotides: TGCAGTGCTAGAGTTGGGGACCACTCCTACGAGCAGTACTTC. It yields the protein CSARVGDHSYEQYF.